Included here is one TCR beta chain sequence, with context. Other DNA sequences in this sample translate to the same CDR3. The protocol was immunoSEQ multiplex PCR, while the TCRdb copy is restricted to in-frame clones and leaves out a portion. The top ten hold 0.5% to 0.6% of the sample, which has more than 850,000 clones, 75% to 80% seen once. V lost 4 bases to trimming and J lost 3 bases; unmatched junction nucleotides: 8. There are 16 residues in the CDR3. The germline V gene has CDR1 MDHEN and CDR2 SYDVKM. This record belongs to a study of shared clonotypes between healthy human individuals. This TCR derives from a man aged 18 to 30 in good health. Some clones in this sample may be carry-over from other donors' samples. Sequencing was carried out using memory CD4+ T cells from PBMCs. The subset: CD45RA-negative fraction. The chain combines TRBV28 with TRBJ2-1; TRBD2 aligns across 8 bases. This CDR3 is CASSSPGLAGYNEQFF. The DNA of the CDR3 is TGTGCCAGCAGTTCCCCGGGGCTAGCGGGCTACAATGAGCAGTTCTTC.